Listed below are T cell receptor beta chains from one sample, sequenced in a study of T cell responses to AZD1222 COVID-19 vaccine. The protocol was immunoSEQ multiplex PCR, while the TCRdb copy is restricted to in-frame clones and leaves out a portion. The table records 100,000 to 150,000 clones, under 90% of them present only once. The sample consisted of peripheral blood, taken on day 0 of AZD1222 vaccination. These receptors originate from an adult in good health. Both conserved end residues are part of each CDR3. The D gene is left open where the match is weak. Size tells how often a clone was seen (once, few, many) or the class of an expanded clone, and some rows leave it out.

CDR3aa: CASSQDSGPRGYTF
CDR3nt: TGCGCCAGCAGCCAAGATTCGGGACCTCGAGGCTACACCTTC
j_gene: TRBJ1-2
v_gene: TRBV4-3
d_gene: NA
abundance: NA

CDR3aa: CASDRAGNTIYF
CDR3nt: TGTGCCAGCGACAGGGCAGGAAACACCATATATTTT
j_gene: TRBJ1-3
v_gene: TRBV12-3/TRBV12-4
d_gene: TRBD1
abundance: NA

CDR3aa: CASSQTPGSNEKLFF
CDR3nt: TGTGCCAGCAGCCAAACTCCGGGGAGTAATGAAAAACTGTTTTTT
j_gene: TRBJ1-4
v_gene: TRBV3-1/TRBV3-2
d_gene: NA
abundance: NA

CDR3aa: CAWSVGGYEQYF
CDR3nt: TGTGCCTGGAGTGTAGGGGGGTACGAGCAGTACTTC
j_gene: TRBJ2-7
v_gene: TRBV30
d_gene: NA
abundance: NA

CDR3aa: CASGPGLGGGAQETQYF
CDR3nt: TGTGCCAGCGGACCTGGACTTGGCGGGGGGGCACAAGAGACCCAGTACTTC
j_gene: TRBJ2-5
v_gene: TRBV11-3
d_gene: TRBD2
abundance: NA

CDR3aa: CASIIAGGSYNEQFF
CDR3nt: TGTGCCAGCATCATAGCGGGGGGCTCCTACAATGAGCAGTTCTTC
j_gene: TRBJ2-1
v_gene: TRBV6-5
d_gene: TRBD2
abundance: NA

CDR3aa: CAISESVRGSYGYTF
CDR3nt: TGTGCCATCAGTGAGTCGGTTCGGGGTTCCTATGGCTACACCTTC
j_gene: TRBJ1-2
v_gene: TRBV10-3
d_gene: NA
abundance: NA

CDR3aa: CASSFLAEQFF
CDR3nt: TGTGCCAGCAGTTTTTTGGCTGAGCAGTTCTTC
j_gene: TRBJ2-1
v_gene: TRBV12-3/TRBV12-4
d_gene: NA
abundance: NA

CDR3aa: CASSSQTGGWLAFF
CDR3nt: TGTGCCAGCAGCTCTCAAACAGGAGGTTGGTTGGCTTTCTTT
j_gene: TRBJ1-1
v_gene: TRBV5-5
d_gene: NA
abundance: once

CDR3aa: CASSRSRLNTEAFF
CDR3nt: TGTGCCAGCAGTCGCAGTCGGCTGAACACTGAAGCTTTCTTT
j_gene: TRBJ1-1
v_gene: TRBV27
d_gene: NA
abundance: NA

CDR3aa: CASSLVAGLNTEAFF
CDR3nt: TGCGCCAGCAGCTTGGTGGCAGGGTTAAACACTGAAGCTTTCTTT
j_gene: TRBJ1-1
v_gene: TRBV5-1
d_gene: NA
abundance: once

CDR3aa: CASSQDISYGYTF
CDR3nt: TGCGCCAGCAGCCAAGATATCTCCTATGGCTACACCTTC
j_gene: TRBJ1-2
v_gene: TRBV4-3
d_gene: NA
abundance: once

CDR3aa: CASSLADLNTEAFF
CDR3nt: TGTGCCAGCAGCTTAGCCGACCTGAACACTGAAGCTTTCTTT
j_gene: TRBJ1-1
v_gene: TRBV7-9
d_gene: NA
abundance: NA

CDR3aa: CAWSHTTPRVGRPQHF
CDR3nt: TGTGCCTGGAGTCATACCACTCCCAGGGTGGGTAGGCCCCAGCATTTT
j_gene: TRBJ1-5
v_gene: TRBV30
d_gene: NA
abundance: once

CDR3aa: CASSLREATNYGYTF
CDR3nt: TGTGCCAGCAGCTTAAGGGAAGCTACTAACTATGGCTACACCTTC
j_gene: TRBJ1-2
v_gene: TRBV7-2
d_gene: NA
abundance: few

CDR3aa: CASSEEVIYTEAFF
CDR3nt: TGTGCCAGCAGTGAAGAAGTTATTTACACTGAAGCTTTCTTT
j_gene: TRBJ1-1
v_gene: TRBV2
d_gene: NA
abundance: NA

CDR3aa: CASSHQARYGNEQFF
CDR3nt: TGTGCCAGCAGCCATCAGGCCCGCTACGGGAATGAGCAGTTCTTC
j_gene: TRBJ2-1
v_gene: TRBV3-1/TRBV3-2
d_gene: NA
abundance: NA

CDR3aa: CATSRDASYGYTF
CDR3nt: TGTGCCACCAGCAGAGATGCCAGCTATGGCTACACCTTC
j_gene: TRBJ1-2
v_gene: TRBV15
d_gene: NA
abundance: once

CDR3aa: CSAHGTGYTEAFF
CDR3nt: TGCAGCGCCCACGGGACAGGGTACACTGAAGCTTTCTTT
j_gene: TRBJ1-1
v_gene: TRBV29-1
d_gene: TRBD1
abundance: NA

CDR3aa: CASSPHPDRGDQPQHF
CDR3nt: TGTGCCAGCAGCCCACACCCAGACAGGGGAGATCAGCCCCAGCATTTT
j_gene: TRBJ1-5
v_gene: TRBV7-6
d_gene: TRBD1
abundance: NA

CDR3aa: CASSLGRSGTGELFF
CDR3nt: TGTGCTAGCAGCTTAGGGAGGTCGGGCACCGGGGAGCTGTTTTTT
j_gene: TRBJ2-2
v_gene: TRBV7-7
d_gene: NA
abundance: NA

CDR3aa: CASSQGGGSNQPQHF
CDR3nt: TGTGCCAGCAGCCAGGGGGGAGGAAGCAATCAGCCCCAGCATTTT
j_gene: TRBJ1-5
v_gene: TRBV5-4
d_gene: TRBD1
abundance: NA

CDR3aa: CASSGQGRTEAFF
CDR3nt: TGTGCCAGCAGCGGACAGGGGCGCACTGAAGCTTTCTTT
j_gene: TRBJ1-1
v_gene: TRBV6-5
d_gene: TRBD1
abundance: NA

CDR3aa: CASSLWSGSGRTYEQYF
CDR3nt: TGTGCCAGCAGCTTATGGAGCGGGAGTGGCAGGACCTACGAGCAGTACTTC
j_gene: TRBJ2-7
v_gene: TRBV7-2
d_gene: TRBD2
abundance: NA

CDR3aa: CASRAGEGTEAFF
CDR3nt: TGTGCCAGCCGCGCGGGGGAGGGGACTGAAGCTTTCTTT
j_gene: TRBJ1-1
v_gene: TRBV3-1/TRBV3-2
d_gene: NA
abundance: NA

CDR3aa: CASSLTGSHYEQYF
CDR3nt: TGCGCCAGCAGCTTGACGGGTTCCCACTACGAGCAGTACTTC
j_gene: TRBJ2-7
v_gene: TRBV5-1
d_gene: NA
abundance: NA

CDR3aa: CSVVLQNTGELFF
CDR3nt: TGCAGCGTTGTACTACAGAACACCGGGGAGCTGTTTTTT
j_gene: TRBJ2-2
v_gene: TRBV29-1
d_gene: NA
abundance: NA

CDR3aa: CASSWNGEAGGYTF
CDR3nt: TGTGCCAGCAGCTGGAATGGGGAGGCGGGAGGCTACACCTTC
j_gene: TRBJ1-2
v_gene: TRBV5-4
d_gene: NA
abundance: NA

CDR3aa: CASMTGFEAFF
CDR3nt: TGTGCCAGCATGACAGGGTTTGAAGCTTTCTTT
j_gene: TRBJ1-1
v_gene: TRBV6-5
d_gene: TRBD1
abundance: NA

CDR3aa: CASSVNQGMVGNTIYF
CDR3nt: TGTGCCAGCAGCGTCAATCAGGGTATGGTTGGAAACACCATATATTTT
j_gene: TRBJ1-3
v_gene: TRBV9
d_gene: NA
abundance: NA

CDR3aa: CATSSRDRSGEQYF
CDR3nt: TGTGCCACCAGCAGCCGGGACAGGTCTGGCGAGCAGTACTTC
j_gene: TRBJ2-7
v_gene: TRBV15
d_gene: TRBD1
abundance: NA

CDR3aa: CASSLKTGTGTRGTEAFF
CDR3nt: TGTGCCAGCAGCCTTAAAACCGGGACAGGGACGCGCGGCACTGAAGCTTTCTTT
j_gene: TRBJ1-1
v_gene: TRBV7-8
d_gene: TRBD1
abundance: NA

CDR3aa: CASAKTHNNSPLHF
CDR3nt: TGTGCCAGCGCCAAGACACACAATAATTCACCCCTCCACTTT
j_gene: TRBJ1-6
v_gene: TRBV7-2
d_gene: NA
abundance: NA

CDR3aa: CAISGGERDGEKLFF
CDR3nt: TGTGCCATCAGTGGTGGTGAGAGAGACGGTGAAAAACTGTTTTTT
j_gene: TRBJ1-4
v_gene: TRBV10-3
d_gene: NA
abundance: NA

CDR3aa: CAWGRVNTEAFF
CDR3nt: TGTGCCTGGGGACGGGTGAACACTGAAGCTTTCTTT
j_gene: TRBJ1-1
v_gene: TRBV30
d_gene: NA
abundance: NA